The TCR beta chain described here comes from a study of blood T cell repertoires in COVID-19. Method: immunoSEQ multiplex PCR; TCRdb's copy keeps in-frame clones and lacks some. The sample contains over 120,000 clones, around 86% of which appear only once. CDR3 length equals 15 residues. Germline V lookup: CDR1 SEHNR, CDR2 FQNEAQ (reference sequence). The V end was cut by 1 base, the J end by 2 bases, with 11 bases between. This receptor was obtained from a man aged 45-60 years who had recovered from COVID-19. The chain has TRBV7-9 and TRBJ1-1; D is uncertain. The sample was peripheral blood. Written as DNA, the CDR3 is TGTGCCAGCAGCTTAGTTTCTCCGGTTAACACTGAAGCTTTCTTT. Protein sequence: CASSLVSPVNTEAFF.